This T cell receptor beta chain was observed in a study of T-cell memory formation after mild COVID-19. One entry per CDR3 protein, called by TCRdb with MiXCR from the 5' RACE reads. This repertoire shows approximately 89,000 distinct CDR3 sequences, roughly 13% found once; its top ten account for around two fifths. The germline V gene encodes CDR1 SEHNR and CDR2 FQNEAQ (reference sequence). The CDR3 has 16 amino acids. Losses at the gene ends were 5 bases for V and 0 bases for J; bases not matched to a gene: 6. This clonotype was counted between two and nine times. The chain joins TRBV7-9 to TRBJ2-4, with TRBD1 identical over 8 bases. This receptor was obtained from a man younger than 35 who had mild COVID-19 (a few samples of this study predate the infection). Cell type and time point are not known. The specimen sequenced was PBMCs or a T cell subset sorted from them (not recorded which). CDR3 nucleotides: TGTGCCAGCAGCCCGTCCGACAGGGGAGCCAAAAACATTCAGTACTTC. Amino acids: CASSPSDRGAKNIQYF.